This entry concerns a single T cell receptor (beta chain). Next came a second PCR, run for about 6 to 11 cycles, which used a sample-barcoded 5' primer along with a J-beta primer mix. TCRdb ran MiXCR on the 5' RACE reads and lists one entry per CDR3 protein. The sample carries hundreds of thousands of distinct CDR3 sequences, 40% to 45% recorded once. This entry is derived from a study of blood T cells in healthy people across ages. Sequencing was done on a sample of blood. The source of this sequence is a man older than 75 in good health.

The DNA of the CDR3 is TGTGCCAGCAGCCAAGGACTAGCGGTTGGATCCTACGAGCAGTACTTC. It specifies CASSQGLAVGSYEQYF. The rearrangement uses TRBV3-1 and TRBJ2-7, with 9 bases aligning to TRBD2. Trimming cost V 1 base and J 1 base; bases outside gene matches: 5. Germline V lookup: CDR1 LGHDT, CDR2 YNNKEL (reference sequence). CDR3 size: 16 residues.